This T cell receptor beta chain emerged from a study of blood T cell repertoires in COVID-19. In the original analysis: Estimates of nucleated cell counts were drawn from the amplification of reference gene primers. Sequencing used immunoSEQ multiplex PCR; TCRdb keeps in-frame clones, though not all of them. The D gene and trimming were derived from the DNA, and the V and J assignments and clone size from that table. The sample carries more than 150,000 clones, more than 80% recorded once. Material for sequencing was peripheral blood. The clonotype was recovered from a woman older than 75 with COVID-19, enrolled during active disease.

The CDR3 protein is CASSTGVPEKLFF. CDR3 nucleotide sequence: TGTGCCAGCAGTACAGGGGTACCTGAAAAACTGTTTTTT. The rearrangement links TRBV2 to TRBJ1-4, with 7 bases that match TRBD1. The CDR3 loop spans 13 amino acids. Germline V gene sequence: CDR1 SNHLY, CDR2 FYNNEI. With V trimmed by 5 bases and J by 7 bases, 4 bases remained unmatched.